The 30 T cell receptor beta chains in this list originate from one sample, sequenced in a study of naive and memory T cell subsets. The beta constant-region primer was an equimolar mix of two oligonucleotides covering TRBC1 and TRBC2. TCRdb reprocessed the UMI-ligation and nested PCR reads via MiXCR and lists one record per CDR3 protein. The sample lists about 90,000 distinct CDR3 sequences, over 7% occurring once. The specimen was central memory CD4+ T cells from blood. The receptors originated from a human donor in good health.

This clonotype has ten or more counts. The chain recombines TRBV20-1 with TRBJ1-6; D not resolved. The CDR3 sequence is 14 residues long. The V and J ends lost 1 base and 5 bases respectively, with 9 bases between them. The germline V gene encodes CDR1 DFQATT and CDR2 SNEGSKA (reference sequence). The CDR3: CSARVDGNNSPLHF. Here the CDR3 DNA reads TGCAGTGCTAGAGTCGACGGGAATAATTCACCCCTCCACTTT.

This clonotype was found a few times. The chain recombines TRBV29-1 with TRBJ2-1, with a weak D call TRBD2 (6 bases). CDR1 is SQVTM and CDR2 is ANQGSEA in the germline V gene. The CDR3 runs to 15 residues. V shed 4 bases and J shed 1 base, with 14 bases lying between them. This CDR3 is CSVVWAGLSYNEQFF. The CDR3 coding sequence is TGCAGCGTTGTTTGGGCGGGGCTTTCCTACAATGAGCAGTTCTTC.

This clonotype was recorded at least ten times. Here the CDR3 reads CSVGSSGTDTQYF. For the CDR3, the DNA is TGCAGCGTTGGATCCTCTGGCACAGATACGCAGTATTTT. This chain joins TRBV29-1 and TRBJ2-3, with no clear D. V was shortened by 4 bases and J by 1 base, with 9 bases between the two germline ends. This CDR3 contains 13 residues. Germline CDR1 and CDR2: SQVTM and ANQGSEA.

This clonotype was picked up many times. V gene TRBV12-3 or TRBV12-4 combines with J gene TRBJ1-3, with D unresolved. V lost 3 bases and J lost 8, with 14 bases in between. The CDR3 runs to 14 residues. CDR3 amino acids: CASSLGFSRDTIYF. The CDR3 DNA follows: TGTGCCAGCAGTTTGGGGTTCAGTCGGGACACCATATATTTT.

At least ten counts were recorded for this clonotype. The J gene is TRBJ2-1, the V gene TRBV6-2 or TRBV6-3; D is unresolved. This CDR3 has 15 amino acids. Trimming left V 0 bases short and J 8 bases short, with 14 bases between. Germline CDR1 is MNHEY and CDR2 is SVGEGT. CDR3 loop: CASSYSPVGPDEQFF. The DNA for the CDR3 is TGTGCCAGCAGTTACTCCCCTGTAGGACCGGATGAGCAGTTCTTC.

The rearrangement joins TRBV9 to TRBJ1-6; D is ambiguous. V lost 0 bases, J lost 6 bases, and 10 bases lay in between. Germline V gene lookup returns CDR1 SGDLS and CDR2 YYNGEE. The CDR3 loop spans 15 amino acids. In DNA, the CDR3 is TGTGCCAGCAGCGTAGTGGGAGACCCTAATTCACCCCTCCACTTT. Translation gives CASSVVGDPNSPLHF.

The chain has TRBV30 and TRBJ1-5; D gene ambiguous. The germline gives CDR1 GTSNPN, CDR2 SVGIG (reference sequence). The V end was cut by 4 bases, the J end by 3 bases, with 10 bases between. The CDR3 is 13 residues long. This CDR3 reads CAWNRQDNQPQHF. CDR3 in DNA: TGTGCCTGGAATCGGCAGGACAATCAGCCCCAGCATTTT.

This chain connects TRBV20-1 to TRBJ2-1; D uncertain. Germline V CDR1 and CDR2: DFQATT, SNEGSKA (reference sequence). The CDR3 extends over 12 amino acids. V lost 3 bases, J lost 4 bases, and 7 bases lay in between. CDR3 DNA: TGCAGTGCTAGGGATGGTTACAATGAGCAGTTCTTC. Translated: CSARDGYNEQFF.

This clonotype has ten or more counts. CDR3 DNA: TGTGCCAGCAGCTCGACAGCTAACTATGGCTACACCTTC. The encoded protein is CASSSTANYGYTF. The chain combines TRBV5-4 with TRBJ1-2; the D gene is possibly TRBD1 (5 bases). Germline assignment: CDR1 SGHNT and CDR2 YYREEE (reference sequence). This CDR3 region has 13 residues. V was cut by 3 bases and J by 0 bases, with 6 bases left in between. Complete variable domain (other parts from reference TRBV5-4 and TRBJ1-2): ETGVTQSPTHLIKTRGQQVTLRCSSQSGHNTVSWYQQALGQGPQFIFQYYREEENGRGNFPPRFSGLQFPNYSSELNVNALELDDSALYLCASSSTANYGYTFGSGTRLTVV.

This clonotype was detected many times. This chain connects TRBV7-2 to TRBJ2-7; possibly TRBD2 for D (6 bases). Germline V gene sequence: CDR1 SGHTA, CDR2 FQGNSA. V shed 5 bases and J shed 2 bases, with 13 bases lying between them. The CDR3 runs to 14 residues. As DNA, the CDR3 is TGTGCCAGCAGCCCCGGGGGTAGCCCCTACGAGCAGTACTTC. Protein sequence: CASSPGGSPYEQYF.

This clonotype has more than one count but fewer than ten. This chain uses TRBV6-2 or TRBV6-3 with TRBJ2-1; D is uncertain. The germline gives CDR1 MNHEY, CDR2 SVGEGT. Between the trimmed V and J ends, which lost 1 base and 10 bases, there was a span of 14 bases. CDR3 length: 14 residues. The CDR3 nucleotides read TGTGCCAGCAGTTACTTTGGCCTGATAGGCGAGCAGTTCTTC. This gives the protein CASSYFGLIGEQFF.

The chain combines TRBV27 with TRBJ1-5; the D gene is possibly TRBD1 (5 bases). CDR3 length equals 15 residues. Trimming stripped 5 bases from V and 3 bases from J, with 14 bases between. Germline assignment: CDR1 MNHEY and CDR2 SMNVEV (reference sequence). For the CDR3, the DNA is TGTGCCAGCAGTCCCGAGGGGAGGGTCAATCAGCCCCAGCATTTT. This encodes CASSPEGRVNQPQHF.

In the case of this clonotype: Given a much more abundant clone one base away, this may be a read error. V and J are TRBV20-1 and TRBJ2-1; no firm D call. Trimming cost V 0 bases and J 8 bases, with 20 bases left between them. The CDR3 totals 16 residues. Germline V gene sequence: CDR1 DFQATT, CDR2 SNEGSKA (reference sequence). This chain's CDR3 is CSARDRTGLWVDEQFF. CDR3 DNA sequence: TGCAGTGCTAGAGATCGTACGGGCCTGTGGGTCGATGAGCAGTTCTTC.

This clonotype was seen at least ten times. The chain is built from TRBV7-2 and TRBJ2-7; 7 bases map to TRBD2. This CDR3 spans 17 amino acids. V lost 1 base, J lost 4 bases, and 13 bases stayed unmatched. Germline V gene lookup returns CDR1 SGHTA and CDR2 FQGNSA. CDR3: CASSLVILRGSRYEQYF. The CDR3 bases are TGTGCCAGCAGCTTAGTTATACTACGCGGGAGCCGATACGAGCAGTACTTC.

This clonotype was picked up many times. V is TRBV14 and J is TRBJ2-7; 7 nucleotides match TRBD2. The germline CDR1 and CDR2 sequences are SGHDN and FVKESK. Trimming took 4 bases from V and 10 from J; bases not matched to a gene: 13. The CDR3 has 14 residues. The CDR3, as DNA: TGTGCCAGCAGCCGTGACCCAAGCGGGGCTCTTCAGTACTTC. Translated, it gives CASSRDPSGALQYF.

The chain uses TRBV4-3 and TRBJ2-3; perhaps TRBD2 as D (6 bases). Germline CDR1 is LGHNA and CDR2 is YSLEER. This CDR3 is built from 17 residues. Trimming removed 2 bases at V and 4 bases at J, with 19 bases between. In DNA, the CDR3 is TGCGCCAGCAGCCAAAACTCGCAGCGGGCGGCCGCAGATACGCAGTATTTT. This gives the protein CASSQNSQRAAADTQYF.

This chain connects TRBV7-3 to TRBJ2-3; possible D gene TRBD2, 5 bases. CDR3 length equals 12 residues. CDR1 is SGHTA, CDR2 FQGTGA, per germline. V was trimmed by 5 bases and J by 6 bases, leaving 9 bases between them. The DNA for the CDR3 is TGTGCCAGCAGCGAAACGGGGGATACGCAGTATTTT. This gives the protein CASSETGDTQYF.

This clonotype was counted only a few times. The chain recombines TRBV6-5 with TRBJ1-1, with D unclear. The CDR3 is 13 amino acids. Germline loops: CDR1 MNHEY, CDR2 SVGAGI. The ends were cut back, 2 bases at V and 5 bases at J, with 9 bases in the middle. In DNA form, the CDR3 reads TGTGCCAGCAGTTACAAGGGTTGGACTGAAGCTTTCTTT. Its protein product is CASSYKGWTEAFF.

The V and J genes are TRBV11-3 and TRBJ2-1; tentative D call: TRBD2 (6 bases). Looked up from germline, CDR1 is SGHNT and CDR2 is YENEEA. Trimming pared 1 base from V and 0 bases from J, leaving 13 bases between. The CDR3 has 17 amino acids. The CDR3 DNA follows: TGTGCCAGCAGCTTAGGACGACGGGACTTCTCCTACAATGAGCAGTTCTTC. Translation: CASSLGRRDFSYNEQFF.

This clonotype turned up a few times. The rearrangement uses TRBV12-3 or TRBV12-4 and TRBJ2-1, with D possibly matching TRBD2 (6 bases). The ends were cut back, 3 bases at V and 6 bases at J, with 12 bases in the middle. This CDR3 has 14 amino acids. CDR3 amino acids: CASSFLSGGNEQFF. The CDR3 bases are TGTGCCAGCAGTTTTTTATCCGGGGGCAATGAGCAGTTCTTC.

This clonotype came up many times. The chain joins TRBV2 to TRBJ1-3; unclear D gene. Germline loops: CDR1 SNHLY, CDR2 FYNNEI. The CDR3 is 14 residues long. V was cut by 4 bases and J by 4 bases, with 11 bases left in between. The chain's CDR3 is CASSGSSPGNTIYF. The CDR3 region has the DNA TGTGCCAGCAGTGGTAGCAGCCCAGGAAACACCATATATTTT.

CDR3 sequence: CSVLPFGQVSDEQFF. Here the CDR3 DNA reads TGCAGTGTACTTCCATTTGGACAGGTTAGCGATGAGCAGTTCTTC. The V and J genes are TRBV20-1 and TRBJ2-1, with 7 positions matching TRBD1. V dropped 7 bases and J dropped 8; count of bases not matched to a gene: 17. CDR1 is DFQATT and CDR2 is SNEGSKA in the germline V gene (reference sequence). The CDR3 is 15 amino acids.

This clonotype was recorded many times. This rearrangement joins TRBV7-2 to TRBJ1-5; a weak D match, TRBD1 (6 bases). The CDR3 is made up of 13 amino acids. CDR1 and CDR2 from the germline V gene are SGHTA and FQGNSA. The germline V and J ends were trimmed by 8 bases and 4 bases, with 12 bases remaining between them. The CDR3 sequence is CASGQRGNQPQHF. The CDR3 DNA is TGTGCCAGCGGACAAAGGGGGAATCAGCCCCAGCATTTT.

This clonotype was recorded many times. V and J are TRBV20-1 and TRBJ1-1, with 9 bases aligning to TRBD1. Germline loops: CDR1 DFQATT, CDR2 SNEGSKA (reference sequence). V shed 3 bases, J shed 5 bases, and the junction held 7 bases outside the gene matches. This CDR3 contains 14 residues. CDR3 bases: TGCAGTGCTAGGGACTACAGGGGGCGGACTGAAGCTTTCTTT. It specifies CSARDYRGRTEAFF.

The chain couples TRBV9 to TRBJ2-3; TRBD2 matches at 7 bases. V gave up 4 bases and J gave up 2 bases; unmatched junction bases: 10. CDR1 is SGDLS and CDR2 is YYNGEE in the germline V gene. This CDR3 spans 16 amino acids. CDR3 region: CASSRNRGDFTDTQYF. The CDR3, as DNA: TGTGCCAGCAGCAGAAACCGGGGGGACTTCACAGATACGCAGTATTTT.

This clonotype was detected many times. The chain links TRBV20-1 to TRBJ1-1, with no clear D. Germline CDR1 DFQATT, CDR2 SNEGSKA (reference sequence). The V end lost 3 bases, the J end lost 0 bases, and 20 bases lay between the germline ends. The CDR3 consists of 17 residues. CDR3: CSARKTGRAIMNTEAFF. In DNA, the CDR3 is TGCAGTGCTAGGAAGACGGGAAGAGCGATTATGAACACTGAAGCTTTCTTT.

The chain has TRBV7-8 and TRBJ2-3, with D uncertain. V lost 6 bases and J 0 bases, leaving 4 bases between the germline ends. Germline V gene lookup returns CDR1 SGHVS and CDR2 FQNEAQ. CDR3 length: 12 amino acids. The chain's CDR3 is CASRTSTDTQYF. The CDR3 bases are TGTGCCAGCAGAACTAGCACAGATACGCAGTATTTT.

The sample holds many counts of this clonotype. V usage is TRBV6-2 or TRBV6-3 and J usage is TRBJ1-4; D not resolved. The ends were cut back, 2 bases at V and 7 bases at J, with 26 bases in the middle. The CDR3 length is 19 residues. In germline, CDR1 is MNHEY, CDR2 SVGEGT. This chain's CDR3 is CASSYILSHTGPSGEKLFF. DNA of the CDR3: TGTGCCAGCAGTTACATCCTCAGCCATACCGGCCCTTCGGGTGAAAAACTGTTTTTT.

This clonotype was seen many times. J is TRBJ2-1 and V is TRBV30; 14 nucleotides match TRBD2. Per the germline V gene, CDR1 is GTSNPN and CDR2 is SVGIG (reference sequence). Unmatched junction bases numbered 10, after V lost 3 bases and J lost 6 bases. The CDR3 is made up of 17 amino acids. CDR3 region: CAWRGNTGTSGSNEQFF. For the CDR3, the DNA is TGTGCCTGGAGGGGAAATACCGGGACTAGCGGGAGCAATGAGCAGTTCTTC.

This clonotype has a count of ten or more. The gene calls are TRBV19 and TRBJ2-1; D might be TRBD2 (7 bases). V lost 3 bases, J lost 9 bases, and 18 bases lay in between. The CDR3 totals 15 residues. Germline CDR1 and CDR2: LNHDA and SQIVND (reference sequence). The CDR3 loop reads CASSMASGKQGEQFF. The DNA of the CDR3 is TGTGCCAGTAGTATGGCCAGCGGGAAACAGGGTGAGCAGTTCTTC.